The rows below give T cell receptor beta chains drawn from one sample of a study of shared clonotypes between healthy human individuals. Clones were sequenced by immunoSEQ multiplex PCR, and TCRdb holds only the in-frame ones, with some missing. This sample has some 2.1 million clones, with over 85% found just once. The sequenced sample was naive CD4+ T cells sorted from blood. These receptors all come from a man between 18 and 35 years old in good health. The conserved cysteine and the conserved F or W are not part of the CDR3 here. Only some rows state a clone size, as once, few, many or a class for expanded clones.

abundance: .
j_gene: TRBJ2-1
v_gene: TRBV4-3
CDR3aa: ASSQDPGLGFGEQF

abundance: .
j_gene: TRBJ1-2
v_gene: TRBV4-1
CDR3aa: ASSPGGEKYGYT

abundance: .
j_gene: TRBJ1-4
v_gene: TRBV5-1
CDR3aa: ASSLTFNEKLF

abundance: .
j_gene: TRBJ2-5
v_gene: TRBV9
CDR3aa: ASSVGVLKETQY

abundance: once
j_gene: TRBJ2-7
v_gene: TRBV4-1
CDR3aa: ASSPLAGISYEQY

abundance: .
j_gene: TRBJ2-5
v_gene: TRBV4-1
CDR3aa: ASSQDRLAGDSWETQY

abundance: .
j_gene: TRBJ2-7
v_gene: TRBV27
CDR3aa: ASSLLRDIAYEQY

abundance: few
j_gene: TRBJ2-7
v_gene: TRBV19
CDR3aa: ASSSVDQTYEQY

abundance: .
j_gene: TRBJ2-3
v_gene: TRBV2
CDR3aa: ASRGWTSRNTDTQY

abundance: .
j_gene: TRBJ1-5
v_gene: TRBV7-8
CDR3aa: ASSLDRVGNQPQH

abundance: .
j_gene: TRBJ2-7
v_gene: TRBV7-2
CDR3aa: ASRLAGGYEQY

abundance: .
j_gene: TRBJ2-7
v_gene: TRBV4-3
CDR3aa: ASSQQEGSYEQY

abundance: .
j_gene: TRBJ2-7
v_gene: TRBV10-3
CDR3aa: AISESGRNGYEQY

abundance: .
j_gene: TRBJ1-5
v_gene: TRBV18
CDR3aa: ASSQDVNNQPQH

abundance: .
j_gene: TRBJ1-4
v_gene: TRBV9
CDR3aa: ASSVGKYRDRRHEKLF

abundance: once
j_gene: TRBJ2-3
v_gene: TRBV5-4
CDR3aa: ASSLPGRTDTQY

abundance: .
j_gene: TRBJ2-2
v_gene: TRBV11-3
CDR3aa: ASSPGGVTGELF

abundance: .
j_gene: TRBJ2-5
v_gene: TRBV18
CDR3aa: ASSPRTGGETQY

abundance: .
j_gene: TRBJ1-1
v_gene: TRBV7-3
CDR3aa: ASSPTPPGMAGTEAF

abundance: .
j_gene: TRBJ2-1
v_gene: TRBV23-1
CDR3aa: ASSPPQREGHVFHDEQF

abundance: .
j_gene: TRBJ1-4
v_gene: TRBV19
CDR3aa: ASSINLHRFAANEKLF

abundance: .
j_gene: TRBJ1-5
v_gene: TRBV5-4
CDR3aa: ASSWDRGSNQPQH

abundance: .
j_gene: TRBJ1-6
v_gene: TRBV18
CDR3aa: ASSPQTGPNSPLH

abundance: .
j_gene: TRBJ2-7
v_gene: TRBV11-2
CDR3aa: ASSLRFSYEQY

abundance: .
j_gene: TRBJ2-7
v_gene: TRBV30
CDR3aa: AWNPMDRARTYEQY

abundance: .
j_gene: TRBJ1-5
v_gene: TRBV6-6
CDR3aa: ASSYSGQANQPQH

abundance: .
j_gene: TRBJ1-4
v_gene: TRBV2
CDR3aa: ASALTGAEGEKLF

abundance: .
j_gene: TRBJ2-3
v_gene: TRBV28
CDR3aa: ASSSTGGQGTDTQY

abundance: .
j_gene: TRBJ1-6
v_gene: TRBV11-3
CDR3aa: ASSSQTAESSYNSPLH

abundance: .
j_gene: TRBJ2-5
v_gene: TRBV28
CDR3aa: ASSFGLAGGETQY

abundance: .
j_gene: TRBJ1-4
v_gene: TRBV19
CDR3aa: ASSINGWEKLF

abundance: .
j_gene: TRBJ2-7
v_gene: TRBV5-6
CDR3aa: ASSQAPLLAGETEQY

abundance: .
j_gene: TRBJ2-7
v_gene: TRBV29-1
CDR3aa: SAKVGLGNHEQY

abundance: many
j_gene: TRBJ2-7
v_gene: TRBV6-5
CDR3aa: ASSQIGLEGDEQY

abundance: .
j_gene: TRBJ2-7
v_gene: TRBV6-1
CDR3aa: ASSFYEQY

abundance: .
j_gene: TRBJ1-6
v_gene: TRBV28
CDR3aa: ASSSGRNNSPLH

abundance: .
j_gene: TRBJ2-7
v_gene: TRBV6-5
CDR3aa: ASSYSGAGEQY

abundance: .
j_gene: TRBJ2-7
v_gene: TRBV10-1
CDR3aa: ASSESYEQY

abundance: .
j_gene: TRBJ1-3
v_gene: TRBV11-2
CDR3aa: ASSPSRGAGNTIY

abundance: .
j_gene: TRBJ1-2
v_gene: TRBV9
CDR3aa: ASSLTTDNYGYT